This TCR beta chain was found in a study of human T cells and chemical hapten exposure. Across the whole study: On about 2 cm by about 2 cm of upper inner arm skin, sensitization was performed with 2% DPC. Across the whole study, which lasted about 23 weeks, patients were given diphenylcyclopropenone on the scalp once a week. The study patch tested 0.01% DPC on the upper back and read results at 6 days.

The time point: patch test 3, about 24 weeks after DPC sensitization. As to treatment: therapeutic diphenylcyclopropenone sensitization with weekly scalp DPC. This CDR3 has 14 amino acids. Germline values: CDR1 PRHDT, CDR2 FYEKMQ (reference sequence). Trimming left V 6 bases short and J 1 base short, with 12 bases between. TCRdb redid the calling of the RACE reads with MiXCR, one entry per CDR3 protein. Of 100,000 or so distinct CDR3 sequences listed, under 35% are singletons. Findings of the study overall: Alopecia in all donors means immunity may differ from healthy individuals.

In this sample, this clonotype turned up a few times. Its antigen is currently unknown. This chain links TRBV13 with TRBJ1-2; D remains ambiguous. Sequenced material: whole blood, taken in connection with sensitization to the hapten diphenylcyclopropenone (DPC). The sequence was obtained from a man in his forties with alopecia areata. Some clones in this sample may be carry-over from other donors' samples. The CDR3 here is CASRPAGDNYGYTF. The CDR3 nucleotides read TGTGCCAGCAGACCTGCCGGGGATAACTATGGCTACACCTTC.